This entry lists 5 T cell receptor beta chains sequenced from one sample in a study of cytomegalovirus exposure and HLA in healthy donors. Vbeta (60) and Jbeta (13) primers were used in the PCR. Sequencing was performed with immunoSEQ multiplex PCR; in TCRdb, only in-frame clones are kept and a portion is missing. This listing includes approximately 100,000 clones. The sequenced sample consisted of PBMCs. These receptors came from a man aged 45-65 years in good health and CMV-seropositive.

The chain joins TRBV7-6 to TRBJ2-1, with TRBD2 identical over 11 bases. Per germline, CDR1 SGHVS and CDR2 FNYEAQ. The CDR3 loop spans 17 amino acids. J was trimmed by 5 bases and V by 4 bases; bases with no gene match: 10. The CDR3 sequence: CASSSSGGTSGNNEQFF. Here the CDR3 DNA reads TGTGCCAGCAGCTCTTCCGGGGGGACTAGCGGTAACAATGAGCAGTTCTTC.

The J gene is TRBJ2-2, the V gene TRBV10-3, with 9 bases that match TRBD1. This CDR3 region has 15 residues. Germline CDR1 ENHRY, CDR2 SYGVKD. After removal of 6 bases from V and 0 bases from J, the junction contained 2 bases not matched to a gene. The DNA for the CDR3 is TGTGCCATCAGGCGGACAGGGGCGAACACCGGGGAGCTGTTTTTT. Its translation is CAIRRTGANTGELFF.

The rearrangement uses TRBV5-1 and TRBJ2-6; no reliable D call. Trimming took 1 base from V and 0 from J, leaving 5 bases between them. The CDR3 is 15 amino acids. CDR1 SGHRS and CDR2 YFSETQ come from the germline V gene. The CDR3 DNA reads TGCGCCAGCAGCTTGATGAGCTCTGGGGCCAACGTCCTGACTTTC. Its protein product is CASSLMSSGANVLTF.

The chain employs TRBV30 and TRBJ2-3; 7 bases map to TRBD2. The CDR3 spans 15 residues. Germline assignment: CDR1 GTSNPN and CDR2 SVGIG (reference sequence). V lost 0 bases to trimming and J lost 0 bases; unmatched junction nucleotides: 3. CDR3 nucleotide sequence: TGTGCCTGGAGTGTAGCGGGAACTAGCACAGATACGCAGTATTTT. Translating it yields CAWSVAGTSTDTQYF.

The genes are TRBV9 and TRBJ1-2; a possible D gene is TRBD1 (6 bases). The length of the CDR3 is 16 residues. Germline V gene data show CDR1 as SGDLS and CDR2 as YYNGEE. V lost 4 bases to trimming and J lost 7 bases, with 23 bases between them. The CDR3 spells CASSSQTGRALSGYTF. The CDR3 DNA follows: TGTGCCAGCAGCTCCCAGACAGGAAGGGCCTTGAGTGGCTACACCTTC.